This T cell receptor (beta chain) was profiled in a study of breast tumors, draining lymph nodes, adjacent tissues. Overall study findings and caveats: Tumors had less TCR diversity than lymph nodes, more than nontumor tissue.

Samples came from axillary lymph nodes draining the breast cancer. TCRdb re-derived calls from the multiplex PCR reads in MiXCR, one entry per CDR3 protein. This table has around 250,000 distinct CDR3 sequences, roughly a third appearing once. V was pared by 5 bases and J by 0 bases, with 8 bases between. The CDR3 runs to 14 residues. CDR1 is KGHDR and CDR2 is SFDVKD in the germline V gene. This clonotype was seen many times. What it binds is unknown. The source material was axillary lymph node tissue. This receptor was identified in a female donor with breast cancer. Some clones in this sample may be carry-over from other donors' samples. The chain is built from TRBV24-1 and TRBJ2-3; no reliable D call. Written as DNA, the CDR3 is TGTGCCACCAGTGGTGCTTCTAGCACAGATACGCAGTATTTT. Translation: CATSGASSTDTQYF.